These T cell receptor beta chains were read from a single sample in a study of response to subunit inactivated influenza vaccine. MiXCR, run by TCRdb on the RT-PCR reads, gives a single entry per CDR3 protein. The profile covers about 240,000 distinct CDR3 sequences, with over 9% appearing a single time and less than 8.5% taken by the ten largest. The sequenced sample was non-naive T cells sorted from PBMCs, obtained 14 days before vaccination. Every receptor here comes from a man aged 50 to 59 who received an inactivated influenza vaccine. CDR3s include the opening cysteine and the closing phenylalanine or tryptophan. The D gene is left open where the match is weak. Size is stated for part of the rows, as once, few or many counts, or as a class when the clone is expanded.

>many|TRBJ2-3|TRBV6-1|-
CASSENRWSDTQYF
TGTGCCAGCAGTGAGAACCGTTGGTCAGATACGCAGTATTTT
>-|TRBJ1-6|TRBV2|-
CASSEASPGRLNSPLHF
TGTGCCAGCAGTGAAGCCAGCCCGGGGCGGTTGAATTCACCCCTCCACTTT
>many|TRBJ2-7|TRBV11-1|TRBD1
CASSPSWIRTGITYEQYF
TGTGCCAGCAGCCCCTCTTGGATCCGGACAGGGATAACCTACGAGCAGTACTTC
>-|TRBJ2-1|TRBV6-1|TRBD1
CASRRTGAVIRSYNEQFF
TGTGCCAGCAGGCGGACAGGGGCCGTAATACGCTCCTACAATGAGCAGTTCTTC
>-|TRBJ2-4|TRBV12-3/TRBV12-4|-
CASSFFGAKNIQYF
TGTGCCAGCAGTTTTTTCGGGGCCAAAAACATTCAGTACTTC
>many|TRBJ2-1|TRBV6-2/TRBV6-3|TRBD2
CASNPARTSGNYNEQFF
TGTGCCAGCAATCCGGCTAGGACTAGCGGGAACTACAATGAGCAGTTCTTC
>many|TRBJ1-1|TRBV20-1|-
CSARDARGRTEAFF
TGCAGTGCTAGAGACGCAAGGGGACGCACTGAAGCTTTCTTT
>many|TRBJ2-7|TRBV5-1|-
CASSRRASAKNYEQYF
TGCGCCAGCAGCCGCCGGGCGTCAGCAAAGAATTACGAGCAGTACTTC
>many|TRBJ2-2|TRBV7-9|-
CASSPRETGELFF
TGTGCCAGCAGCCCCCGGGAGACCGGGGAGCTGTTTTTT
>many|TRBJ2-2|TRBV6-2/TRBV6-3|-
CASSYSLSRGLRNTGELFF
TGTGCCAGCAGTTACTCGTTAAGTCGGGGGCTGCGGAACACCGGGGAGCTGTTTTTT
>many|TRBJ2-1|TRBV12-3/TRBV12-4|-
CASSLGRQDNEQFF
TGTGCCAGCAGTTTAGGGCGCCAGGACAATGAGCAGTTCTTC
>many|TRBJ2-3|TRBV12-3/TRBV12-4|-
CASSLRTGGGNTQYF
TGTGCCAGCAGTCTGAGGACAGGCGGGGGGAATACGCAGTATTTT
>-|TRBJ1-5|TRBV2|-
CALCLGLLSKSNQPQHF
TGTGCCCTCTGTTTGGGGCTGTTGTCCAAAAGCAATCAGCCCCAGCATTTT
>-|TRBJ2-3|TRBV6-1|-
CASRGGIGQGRTDTQYF
TGTGCCAGCAGGGGGGGGATAGGACAGGGCCGCACAGATACGCAGTATTTT
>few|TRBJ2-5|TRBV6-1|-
CASSRSGSQETQYF
TGTGCCAGCAGTAGAAGTGGGTCCCAAGAGACCCAGTACTTC
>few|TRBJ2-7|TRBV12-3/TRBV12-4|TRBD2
CATLTPGGEQYF
TGTGCCACCCTTACCCCGGGGGGCGAGCAGTACTTC
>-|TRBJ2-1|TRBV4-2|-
CASSQVGGVGEQFF
TGTGCCAGCAGCCAAGTCGGCGGGGTTGGTGAGCAGTTCTTC
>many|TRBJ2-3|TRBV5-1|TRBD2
CASQPGLDLSVVTQYF
TGCGCCAGCCAACCGGGACTAGACCTATCCGTGGTTACGCAGTATTTT
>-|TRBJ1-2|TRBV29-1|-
CSVDSLEGYTF
TGCAGCGTTGATAGCTTGGAAGGCTACACCTTC
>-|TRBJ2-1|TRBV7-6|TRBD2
CASSSLAGGRGEQFF
TGTGCCAGCAGCTCCCTAGCGGGAGGGCGAGGTGAGCAGTTCTTC
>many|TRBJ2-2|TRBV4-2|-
CASSQFGELFF
TGTGCCAGCAGCCAATTCGGGGAGCTGTTTTTT
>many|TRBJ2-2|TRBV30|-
CAWGRIQGVGELFF
TGTGCCTGGGGACGTATCCAAGGGGTCGGGGAGCTGTTTTTT